This T cell receptor (beta chain) was captured in a study of blood T cell repertoires in COVID-19. Study context: The samples span acute and convalescent COVID-19 from the United States, Italy and Spain. Nucleic acid was either cDNA or gDNA, and it came from T cells, B-cell-depleted T cells, or PBMCs.

Per the original data handling: Estimation of nucleated cell counts was performed using reference gene primer amplification. Profiled with immunoSEQ multiplex PCR; TCRdb holds only in-frame clones, not every one. V and J calls and clone size are given by that table; D and trimming were obtained from the DNA. The sample carries about 68,000 clones, roughly 91% recorded once. The receptor comes from a middle-aged man with COVID-19, enrolled during active disease. Sequencing was performed on peripheral blood.

The CDR3, as DNA: TGTGCCAGCAGCCAAGTCCTAGGGACTAGCCGCTCCTACGAGCAGTACTTC. Encoded protein: CASSQVLGTSRSYEQYF. The V gene is TRBV3-1 (or the pseudogene TRBV3-2), the J gene TRBJ2-7, with 9 bases fitting TRBD2. The germline gives CDR1 LGHDT, CDR2 YNNKEL (reference sequence). The CDR3 totals 17 residues. Trimming cost V 1 base and J 0 bases; bases outside gene matches: 7.